This T cell receptor beta chain is drawn from a study of post-analysis software for immune sequencing data. About the research overall: Relapsing-remitting, secondary progressive and progressive-relapsing courses of multiple sclerosis were included. Study-level findings and limits: Controls showed lower frequencies than patients for roughly 5 TRBV segments, and TRBV5-6, TRBV5-1 and TRBV20-1 were among these. Diversity measured as normalized Chao1 was significantly lower in multiple sclerosis patients than in controls.

There are 14 residues in the CDR3. The germline gives CDR1 SQVTM, CDR2 ANQGSEA. V was pared by 0 bases and J by 7 bases, with 8 bases of the junction left unmatched. TCR beta cDNA libraries included unique molecular identifiers. Each batch of 1 to 10 million T cells produced some 450,000 cDNA molecules. TCRdb used MiXCR to reprocess the PCR reads, holding one entry per CDR3 protein. This sample has about 540,000 distinct CDR3 sequences; 30% to 40% occur once, and the top ten carry around 5.9%. In regard to this clonotype: Its antigen is not identified.

The rearrangement links TRBV29-1 to TRBJ1-2; TRBD1 matches at 7 bases. Material: blood. The TCR sequence derives from a girl aged 2 to 17 with multiple sclerosis. This chain's CDR3 is CSVEDPRGVPGYTF. The CDR3 DNA reads TGCAGCGTTGAAGATCCCAGGGGGGTTCCTGGCTACACCTTC.